What follows are 18 T cell receptor beta chains derived from one specimen sequenced in a study of OX40 agonist ivuxolimab in advanced cancers. TCRdb's copy holds only in-frame clones and misses some; the assay was immunoSEQ multiplex PCR. The table lists around 30,000 clones, about 77% of them singletons. Sequencing was performed on CD4+ or CD8+ T cells sorted from blood, taken in a trial of the OX40 agonist ivuxolimab. The receptors stem from an adult with an advanced solid tumor such as melanoma, head and neck, liver or kidney cancer.

The chain carries TRBV27 and TRBJ1-2, with a weak D call TRBD1 (5 bases). The CDR3 totals 15 residues. Germline CDR1 and CDR2: MNHEY and SMNVEV (reference sequence). V lost 6 bases and J 2 bases, leaving 16 bases between the germline ends. CDR3 sequence reads: CASSRKRGDNYGYTF. The CDR3 DNA sequence: TGTGCCAGCAGCCGGAAGCGCGGGGACAACTATGGCTACACCTTC.

The CDR3 nucleotides read TGTGCCAGCAGTGGTCCGGGACAGGGAATCACAGATACGCAGTATTTT. Protein product: CASSGPGQGITDTQYF. The chain is built from TRBV2 and TRBJ2-3; TRBD1 matches 9 bases. CDR1 and CDR2 (germline): SNHLY, FYNNEI. The CDR3 sequence is 16 residues long. The V and J ends lost 4 bases and 2 bases, in that order; junction bases with no gene match: 7.

This clone came up once. The V and J genes are TRBV7-2 and TRBJ1-2; tentative D call: TRBD1 (6 bases). Germline V CDR1 and CDR2: SGHTA, FQGNSA. The germline V and J ends were trimmed by 5 bases and 4 bases, with 17 bases remaining between them. The length of the CDR3 is 15 residues. The CDR3 DNA is TGTGCCAGCAGCGCGGACCTGACAGGCCTCTATGGCTACACCTTC. Translating gives CASSADLTGLYGYTF.

V usage is TRBV11-2 and J usage is TRBJ1-5, with no clear D. Trimming shortened V by 3 bases and J by 7 bases, and 7 bases separated the two germline ends. Germline-derived CDR1 and CDR2 are SGHAT and FQNNGV. The CDR3 loop spans 12 amino acids. In DNA, the CDR3 is TGTGCCAGCAGCTTTGCCGGGCAGCCCCAGCATTTT. Protein: CASSFAGQPQHF. The full variable domain, completed using reference TRBV11-2 and TRBJ1-5, is EAGVAQSPRYKIIEKRQSVAFWCNPISGHATLYWYQQILGQGPKLLIQFQNNGVVDDSQLPKDRFSAERLKGVDSTLKIQPAKLEDSAVYLCASSFAGQPQHFGDGTRLSIL.

The J gene is TRBJ1-2, the V gene TRBV5-1; 8 bases are shared with TRBD1. CDR3 length: 14 residues. V was clipped by 0 bases and J by 5 bases; unmatched bases: 3. CDR1 and CDR2 (germline): SGHRS, YFSETQ. Here the CDR3 DNA reads TGCGCCAGCAGCTTGGCAGGGGGCGCGTATGGCTACACCTTC. It translates to CASSLAGGAYGYTF.

This clone was found a few times. V usage is TRBV7-3 and J usage is TRBJ1-2, with no clear D. Trimming shortened V by 3 bases and J by 4 bases, and 12 bases separated the two germline ends. CDR1 SGHTA and CDR2 FQGTGA come from the germline V gene. CDR3 size: 14 residues. The CDR3 DNA follows: TGTGCCAGCAGCTTGACGCCAGGCCGCTATGGCTACACCTTC. Amino acid sequence: CASSLTPGRYGYTF.

This CDR3 is CASSLPTGAGELFF. The CDR3 coding sequence is TGTGCCAGCAGCTTGCCGACAGGGGCCGGGGAGCTGTTTTTT. This rearrangement joins TRBV5-4 to TRBJ2-2, with 8 bases matching TRBD1. V was pared by 1 base and J by 6 bases, with 2 bases of the junction left unmatched. The CDR3 sequence is 14 residues long. Germline lookup yields CDR1 SGHNT and CDR2 YYREEE (reference sequence).

This clone was recorded once. The rearrangement links TRBV5-4 to TRBJ2-3; either TRBD1 or TRBD2 may fit D (6 bases each). Germline V gene lookup returns CDR1 SGHNT and CDR2 YYREEE (reference sequence). V lost 2 bases and J 14 bases, leaving 15 bases between the germline ends. The CDR3 contains 12 residues. The CDR3 reads CASSLGGFFWYF. In DNA, the CDR3 is TGTGCCAGCAGCTTAGGGGGGTTTTTCTGGTATTTT.

This clone is labeled medium-sized. The chain uses TRBV13 and TRBJ1-5; TRBD1 matches 7 bases. Germline V gene lookup returns CDR1 PRHDT and CDR2 FYEKMQ (reference sequence). CDR3 size: 14 residues. V lost 5 bases to trimming and J lost 2 bases; unmatched junction nucleotides: 3. The CDR3 spells CASSTGVGNQPQHF. CDR3 in DNA: TGTGCCAGCAGCACAGGGGTAGGCAATCAGCCCCAGCATTTT.

The V and J genes are TRBV5-8 and TRBJ1-3, with D hard to call. The CDR3 totals 15 residues. Per germline, CDR1 SGHTS and CDR2 YDEGEE. The ends were cut back, 0 bases at V and 0 bases at J, with 7 bases in the middle. The CDR3 region has the DNA TGTGCCAGCAGCTTGGGGTTTGCCTCTGGAAACACCATATATTTT. Amino acids: CASSLGFASGNTIYF.

This clone was detected only a few times. The genes are TRBV4-3 and TRBJ2-3; 8 nucleotides align to TRBD2. The germline V gene has CDR1 LGHNA and CDR2 YSLEER. The CDR3 contains 15 residues. Unmatched junction bases numbered 5, after V lost 0 bases and J lost 6 bases. In DNA form, the CDR3 reads TGCGCCAGCAGCCAAGACGGGACTAGATTGGATACGCAGTATTTT. Encoded protein: CASSQDGTRLDTQYF.

The V gene is TRBV6-1, the J gene TRBJ1-5; D gene unclear. Trimming shortened V by 2 bases and J by 0 bases, and 8 bases separated the two germline ends. The CDR3 totals 15 residues. CDR1 is MNHNS, CDR2 SASEGT, per germline. The DNA for the CDR3 is TGTGCCAGCAGTGAAAGCGGCAGTAGCAATCAGCCCCAGCATTTT. This sequence encodes CASSESGSSNQPQHF.

The chain couples TRBV7-2 to TRBJ1-1; D is uncertain. The V end was cut by 2 bases, the J end by 1 base, with 8 bases between. CDR3 length: 14 amino acids. Germline CDR1 reads SGHTA; CDR2 reads FQGNSA. The CDR3 loop is CASSLLTRNTEAFF. The DNA of the CDR3 is TGTGCCAGCAGCTTATTAACAAGGAACACTGAAGCTTTCTTT.

This clone was counted a single time. V is TRBV20-1 and J is TRBJ1-2, with D possibly TRBD1 on 6 matching bases. Trimming removed 8 bases from V and 9 bases from J, with 16 bases in between. The CDR3 has 11 residues. Germline V lookup: CDR1 DFQATT, CDR2 SNEGSKA (reference sequence). DNA of the CDR3: TGCAGTATGGACAGCGTTTCGAGCTACACCTTC. Its protein is CSMDSVSSYTF.

V usage is TRBV19 and J usage is TRBJ2-3; TRBD2 matches at 8 bases. The germline V gene encodes CDR1 LNHDA and CDR2 SQIVND (reference sequence). The ends lost 5 bases at V and 5 bases at J; junction bases unmatched: 9. The CDR3 spans 15 residues. CDR3 DNA sequence: TGTGCCAGTAGTCCCACGGGCGGGGGGTTAGATACGCAGTATTTT. Residues: CASSPTGGGLDTQYF.

J is TRBJ2-3 and V is TRBV27; TRBD1 agrees at 7 bases. Germline lookup yields CDR1 MNHEY and CDR2 SMNVEV (reference sequence). Trimming took 4 bases from V and 2 from J; bases not matched to a gene: 9. This CDR3 comprises 16 residues. The CDR3 DNA sequence: TGTGCCAGCAGTTCACCGGGACAGAAATACACAGATACGCAGTATTTT. It is translated as CASSSPGQKYTDTQYF.

V and J are TRBV9 and TRBJ2-1; possible D gene TRBD1, 5 bases. In germline, CDR1 is SGDLS, CDR2 YYNGEE. V dropped 4 bases and J dropped 6 bases, with 17 bases sitting between them. The CDR3 runs 15 residues. In DNA form, the CDR3 reads TGTGCCAGCAGCTTCGCTGGGGCATTGGGCAATGAGCAGTTCTTC. Protein product: CASSFAGALGNEQFF.

The V gene is TRBV4-3, the J gene TRBJ2-7, with D maybe TRBD2 (5 bases). The CDR3 totals 15 residues. Trimming pared 3 bases from V and 4 bases from J, leaving 16 bases between. CDR1 and CDR2 from the germline V gene are LGHNA and YSLEER. In DNA, the CDR3 is TGCGCCAGCAGCCAGGAACAATCCCCGGGGTACGAGCAGTACTTC. This sequence encodes CASSQEQSPGYEQYF.